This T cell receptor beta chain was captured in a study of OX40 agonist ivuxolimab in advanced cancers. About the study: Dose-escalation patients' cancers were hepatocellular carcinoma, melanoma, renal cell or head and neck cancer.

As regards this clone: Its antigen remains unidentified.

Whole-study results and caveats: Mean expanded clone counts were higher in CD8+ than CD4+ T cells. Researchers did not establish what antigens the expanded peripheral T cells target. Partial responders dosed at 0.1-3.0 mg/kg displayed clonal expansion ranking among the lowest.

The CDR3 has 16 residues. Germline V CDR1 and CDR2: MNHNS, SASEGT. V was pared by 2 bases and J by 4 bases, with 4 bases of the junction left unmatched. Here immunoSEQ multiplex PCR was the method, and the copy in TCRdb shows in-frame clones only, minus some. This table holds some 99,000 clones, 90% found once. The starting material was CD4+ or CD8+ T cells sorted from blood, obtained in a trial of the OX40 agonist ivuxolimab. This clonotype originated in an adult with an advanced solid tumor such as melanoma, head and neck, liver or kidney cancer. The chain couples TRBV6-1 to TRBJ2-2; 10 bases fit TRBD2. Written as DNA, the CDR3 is TGTGCCAGCAGTGAACTAGCGGGAGTAATCACCGGGGAGCTGTTTTTT. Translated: CASSELAGVITGELFF.